This is a list of T cell receptor beta chains from one sample in a study of identical twins. TCRdb itself ran the 5' RACE reads through MiXCR, one entry per CDR3 protein. The sample records 650,000 to 750,000 distinct CDR3 sequences, approximately 21% being singletons. The same sample was also used in a study of T cells expressing NK-cell markers.

The sequencing input was PBMCs. The receptors shown here come from a woman younger than 35 in good health. Each CDR3 is given with its conserved first and last residue. D genes are given only for firm matches. The size field is filled for only some rows; it gives once, few, many or a size class.

clone_size	d_call	v_call	j_call	cdr3_nt	cdr3_aa
few	TRBD2	TRBV12-3/TRBV12-4	TRBJ2-1	TGTGCCAGTTCAGGGGCTAGCGGGGGGCCCAGCTCCTACAATGAGCAGTTCTTC	CASSGASGGPSSYNEQFF
NA	TRBD1	TRBV7-9	TRBJ2-3	TGTGCCAGCAGCAGTCGGGACAGGGGGTTCACAGATACGCAGTATTTT	CASSSRDRGFTDTQYF
NA	NA	TRBV10-3	TRBJ1-5	TGTGCCATCAGTGAGTCCGGGGGGGGCAATCAGCCCCAGCATTTT	CAISESGGGNQPQHF
NA	NA	TRBV7-6	TRBJ2-2	TGTGCCAGCAGCGCGGGCCCGACCGGGGAGCTGTTTTTT	CASSAGPTGELFF
NA	NA	TRBV7-8	TRBJ2-4	TGTGCCAGCAGCTTAGCGGCGGGACTAGCCAAAAACATTCAGTACTTC	CASSLAAGLAKNIQYF
NA	NA	TRBV2	TRBJ2-7	TGTGCCAGCAGTGAACTACCTATCTCACCCTACGAGCAGTACTTC	CASSELPISPYEQYF
few	NA	TRBV10-3	TRBJ2-7	TGTGCCATCAGTGACCTATCACAGGGTCTTGGCGAGCAGTACTTC	CAISDLSQGLGEQYF
many	NA	TRBV18	TRBJ2-5	TGTGCCAGCTCACCGCCAGGGAGAGAGACCCAGTACTTC	CASSPPGRETQYF
few	TRBD2	TRBV6-1	TRBJ2-1	TGTGCCAGCAGCCTGGGACTAGCGGCGTCAAGCGAGTTCTTC	CASSLGLAASSEFF
many	NA	TRBV20-1	TRBJ2-3	TGCAGTGCTATGAGCCAGACTGGGTGGGGCACAGATACGCAGTATTTT	CSAMSQTGWGTDTQYF
few	TRBD1	TRBV29-1	TRBJ2-2	TGCAGCGCCAAGGGACAGGGAGGAGGGGAGCTGTTTTTT	CSAKGQGGGELFF
NA	TRBD1	TRBV15	TRBJ1-4	TGTGCCACCAGCAGAGCTACAGGGGGGCAAGAAAAACTGTTTTTT	CATSRATGGQEKLFF
NA	NA	TRBV11-3	TRBJ2-7	TGTGCCAGCTCCAGGTCGGCAGGGGGGCGGAGCGAGCAGTACTTC	CASSRSAGGRSEQYF
few	TRBD2	TRBV5-6	TRBJ2-3	TGTGCCAGCAGCTTCGGACTAGCGGTCACAGATACGCAGTATTTT	CASSFGLAVTDTQYF
NA	NA	TRBV6-5	TRBJ2-2	TGTGCCAGCAGTTACCGGGGGAGGCACACCGGGGAGCTGTTTTTT	CASSYRGRHTGELFF
NA	TRBD2	TRBV10-3	TRBJ2-1	TGTGCCATCAGTTTTGTTGGGACTAGCGGACAGAGCTCCTACAATGAGCAGTTCTTC	CAISFVGTSGQSSYNEQFF
many	TRBD1	TRBV12-3/TRBV12-4	TRBJ2-2	TGTGCCAGCAGGCAGACAGGGGGCACCGGGGAGCTGTTTTTT	CASRQTGGTGELFF
few	NA	TRBV2	TRBJ2-3	TGTGCCAGCAAGCGGATAACAGATACGCAGTATTTT	CASKRITDTQYF
many	NA	TRBV29-1	TRBJ2-5	TGCAGCGTTGGGGGCCGAGGGGAAGAGACCCAGTACTTC	CSVGGRGEETQYF
NA	NA	TRBV5-1	TRBJ2-7	TGCGCCAGCTATCATACGGGCGAGCAGTACTTC	CASYHTGEQYF
NA	TRBD2	TRBV5-1	TRBJ2-5	TGCGCCAGCAGCTTGGCGGCGGGGGAAGAGACCCAGTACTTC	CASSLAAGEETQYF
NA	NA	TRBV2	TRBJ2-1	TGTGCCAGCATGGAGGGGACTTGGGTTGGGGAGCAGTTCTTC	CASMEGTWVGEQFF
few	NA	TRBV14	TRBJ1-1	TGTGCCAGCAGGCCTTCTGGCTCTACCCCTGAAGCTTTCTTT	CASRPSGSTPEAFF
many	NA	TRBV12-3/TRBV12-4	TRBJ2-7	TGTGCCAGCAGTCCTACACGGATTGGGTTACCCTTCTCCTACGAGCAGTACTTC	CASSPTRIGLPFSYEQYF
NA	TRBD1	TRBV20-1	TRBJ2-5	TGCAGTGCTGGACCCAGGGGGGAGACCCAGTACTTC	CSAGPRGETQYF
NA	TRBD1	TRBV5-6	TRBJ1-1	TGTGCCAGCAGCCCTCTGGACAGGGGGCTCGGTACTGAAGCTTTCTTT	CASSPLDRGLGTEAFF
few	TRBD2	TRBV20-1	TRBJ2-1	TGCAGTGCTCCACTTCGGACTAGCGGTTCCTACAATGAGCAGTTCTTC	CSAPLRTSGSYNEQFF
few	NA	TRBV20-1	TRBJ2-1	TGCAGTGCTCTCCCCTCCTTACAGGGCCCGGTCGGTGAGCAGTTCTTC	CSALPSLQGPVGEQFF
NA	TRBD2	TRBV4-2	TRBJ2-1	TGTGCCAGCAGCCAAGATGGGGCGGCTAGCGGTTACAATGAGCAGTTCTTC	CASSQDGAASGYNEQFF
NA	TRBD1	TRBV20-1	TRBJ1-6	TGCAGTGCTACAGGGGGCGGTTCACCCCTCCACTTT	CSATGGGSPLHF
many	NA	TRBV5-1	TRBJ2-1	TGCGCCAGCAGCTTGGTTGGGGTAGGCGAGCAGTTCTTC	CASSLVGVGEQFF
many	TRBD2	TRBV20-1	TRBJ2-7	TGCAGTGCGCCTGTAGCGGGGGGTCTCTTTAAATACGAGCAGTACTTC	CSAPVAGGLFKYEQYF
many	NA	TRBV29-1	TRBJ2-1	TGCAGCGCCCTCGGCTACAATGAGCAGTTCTTC	CSALGYNEQFF
NA	NA	TRBV29-1	TRBJ2-3	TGCAGCGTCAGGGGAGATACGCAGTATTTT	CSVRGDTQYF
many	NA	TRBV29-1	TRBJ2-1	TGCAGCGTTGCATATGGCTTGGGCTCCTACAATGAGCAGTTCTTC	CSVAYGLGSYNEQFF
NA	TRBD2	TRBV27	TRBJ2-7	TGTGCCAGCAGTTTAACTAGCGGGAGCCACGAGCAGTACTTC	CASSLTSGSHEQYF
NA	TRBD1	TRBV12-5	TRBJ1-2	TGTGCTAGTGGTTTGGTACAGGGGGCGTATGGCTACACCTTC	CASGLVQGAYGYTF
few	NA	TRBV29-1	TRBJ2-5	TGCAGCGCGACCCCCGGGGGAGAGACCCAGTACTTC	CSATPGGETQYF
few	NA	TRBV7-2	TRBJ1-1	TGTGCCAGCAGCTTAGGTTGGGGAAACACTGAAGCTTTCTTT	CASSLGWGNTEAFF
NA	NA	TRBV29-1	TRBJ2-1	TGCAGCGGCCGGGACACCGAGCAGTTCTTC	CSGRDTEQFF
NA	NA	TRBV10-3	TRBJ2-7	TGTGCCATCATAGGGGGTCGGCTAAGTAGGACCTCGGGGGAGCAGTACTTC	CAIIGGRLSRTSGEQYF